The 10 T cell receptor beta chains listed next were all sequenced from one sample in a study of T-cell memory formation after mild COVID-19. Each CDR3 protein is one row after TCRdb ran MiXCR on the 5' RACE reads. This repertoire shows hundreds of thousands of distinct CDR3 sequences, 15% to 20% found once; its top ten account for roughly 21%. Source material: PBMCs or a T cell subset sorted from them (not recorded which). The source of these receptors is a man younger than 35 who had mild COVID-19 (a few samples of this study predate the infection). Cell type and time point are not known.

The CDR3 region has the DNA TGCAGTGCTAGAGATTTGGGGAGCTTTAGGATCACTGAAGCTTTCTTT. It specifies CSARDLGSFRITEAFF. V gene TRBV20-1 combines with J gene TRBJ1-1; no reliable D call. The CDR3 contains 16 residues. The germline V gene encodes CDR1 DFQATT and CDR2 SNEGSKA (reference sequence). With 0 bases removed from V and 4 bases from J, the gap between germline ends came to 18 bases.

This clonotype was seen a few times. The V gene is TRBV12-3 or TRBV12-4, the J gene TRBJ2-7, with TRBD1 matching 11 bases. Trimming took 6 bases from V and 5 from J; bases not matched to a gene: 9. The CDR3 covers 15 residues. The CDR3 nucleotides are TGTGCCAGCAGCCGGACAGGGGGCGCTTCCCACGAGCAGTACTTC. It yields the protein CASSRTGGASHEQYF.

The rearrangement uses TRBV25-1 and TRBJ1-1; D call uncertain. The CDR3 has 13 residues. Germline CDR1 MGHDK, CDR2 SYGVNS. V dropped 1 base and J dropped 8 bases, with 11 bases sitting between them. The chain's CDR3 is CASSELIAGEAFF. CDR3 DNA sequence: TGTGCCAGCAGTGAATTAATTGCAGGAGAAGCTTTCTTT.

This clonotype was counted a few times. V and J are TRBV7-8 and TRBJ2-3; D might be TRBD1 (6 bases). The V gene lost 5 bases and the J gene lost 3 bases, with 21 bases spanning the gap. Germline CDR1 SGHVS, CDR2 FQNEAQ. The CDR3 contains 17 residues. For the CDR3, the DNA is TGTGCCAGCAGCCCCCAGCGGCGAGGGACAACGACAGATACGCAGTATTTT. Translation gives CASSPQRRGTTTDTQYF.

The J gene is TRBJ2-5, the V gene TRBV27; TRBD1 matches 9 bases. With 10 bases clipped from V and 3 bases from J, the junction kept 9 bases outside the gene matches. Germline CDR1 and CDR2: MNHEY and SMNVEV (reference sequence). The CDR3 runs to 14 residues. CDR3 sequence: CATSPGTGKETQYF. The CDR3, as DNA: TGTGCCACCAGCCCCGGGACAGGGAAAGAGACCCAGTACTTC.

The sample holds a few counts of this clonotype. Here the CDR3 DNA reads TGTGCCAGCAGCCCGCGCGCCGGCACAGATACGCAGTATTTT. Protein product: CASSPRAGTDTQYF. The chain is built from TRBV7-3 and TRBJ2-3; D gene ambiguous. Trimming took 5 bases from V and 1 from J, leaving 10 bases between them. CDR1 is SGHTA and CDR2 is FQGTGA in the germline V gene. The CDR3 is 14 residues long.

This clonotype was recorded many times. The chain couples TRBV9 to TRBJ1-1; no clear D gene. This CDR3 contains 12 residues. Deletions cut 7 bases from V and 3 bases from J, with 10 bases between. Germline V gives CDR1 SGDLS, CDR2 YYNGEE. The CDR3 reads CASGYKDTEAFF. CDR3 DNA: TGTGCCAGCGGTTATAAGGACACTGAAGCTTTCTTT. Filled out from reference TRBV9 and TRBJ1-1, the complete variable domain reads DSGVTQTPKHLITATGQRVTLRCSPRSGDLSVYWYQQSLDQGLQFLIQYYNGEERAKGNILERFSAQQFPDLHSELNLSSLELGDSALYFCASGYKDTEAFFGQGTRLTVV.

This clonotype was detected many times. The V gene is TRBV6-5, the J gene TRBJ1-1, with a possible D match to TRBD1 (5 bases). The CDR3 has 14 amino acids. V lost 5 bases and J 2 bases, leaving 12 bases between the germline ends. CDR1 and CDR2 (germline): MNHEY, SVGAGI. The DNA of the CDR3 is TGTGCCAGCAGTCGGACACAGGTAAACACTGAAGCTTTCTTT. It codes for CASSRTQVNTEAFF.

The table lists this clonotype with a few counts. The rearrangement links TRBV25-1 to TRBJ1-2; D remains unclear. The V and J ends lost 3 bases and 13 bases respectively, with 12 bases between them. This CDR3 has 11 amino acids. Germline values: CDR1 MGHDK, CDR2 SYGVNS. DNA of the CDR3: TGTGCCAGCAGTGATCACGGAGTTGGCACCTTC. As protein: CASSDHGVGTF.

V and J are TRBV5-8 and TRBJ2-3; no clear D gene. The CDR3 is 15 residues long. The germline V gene has CDR1 SGHTS and CDR2 YDEGEE. V dropped 1 base and J dropped 0 bases, with 9 bases sitting between them. CDR3: CASSLRMLSTDTQYF. For the CDR3, the DNA is TGTGCCAGCAGCTTGAGGATGCTTAGCACAGATACGCAGTATTTT.